These 4 T cell receptor beta chains were all obtained from the same sample, sequenced in a study of neurological immune-mediated disorders. TCRdb ran MiXCR on the 5' RACE reads and lists one entry per CDR3 protein. Among 50,000 or so distinct CDR3 sequences, around 4% were seen once, and the ten largest hold approximately 1.5%. The specimen was PBMCs. The receptors originated from a man between 25 and 39 years old with multiple sclerosis.

This clonotype was found many times. V and J are TRBV10-3 and TRBJ2-2; 9 bases match TRBD1. This CDR3 has 15 residues. V lost 6 bases, J lost 2 bases, and 4 bases stayed unmatched. Germline CDR1 is ENHRY and CDR2 is SYGVKD. DNA of the CDR3: TGTGCCATCAGGAGGGACAGGGTAAACACCGGGGAGCTGTTTTTT. Translated, it gives CAIRRDRVNTGELFF.

This clonotype was counted many times. The V gene is TRBV12-3 or TRBV12-4, the J gene TRBJ1-2; D uncertain. The CDR3 runs 12 residues. V lost 2 bases, J lost 9 bases, and 10 bases lay in between. The CDR3 DNA is TGTGCCAGCAGTTTAAACCCTGACAGCTACACCTTC. It is translated as CASSLNPDSYTF.

This clonotype occurred many times. The V call is TRBV7-8, the J call TRBJ1-1; D ambiguous. This CDR3 is 12 amino acids long. V gave up 5 bases and J gave up 6 bases, with 10 bases separating them. The germline V gene has CDR1 SGHVS and CDR2 FQNEAQ. This chain's CDR3 is CASSPWGSEAFF. In nucleotides, the CDR3 is TGTGCCAGCAGCCCTTGGGGATCTGAAGCTTTCTTT. Looking up the rest from reference TRBV7-8 and TRBJ1-1 gives the full variable domain: GAGVSQSPRYKVAKRGQDVALRCDPISGHVSLFWYQQALGQGPEFLTYFQNEAQLDKSGLPSDRFFAERPEGSVSTLKIQRTQQEDSAVYLCASSPWGSEAFFGQGTRLTVV.

This clonotype was seen many times. The chain uses TRBV7-8 and TRBJ1-4; TRBD1 is a possible D gene (6 bases). The CDR3 runs to 14 residues. CDR1 is SGHVS and CDR2 is FQNEAQ in the germline V gene. V dropped 6 bases and J dropped 4 bases, with 12 bases sitting between them. The CDR3 loop is CASRAGQFNEKLFF. Here the CDR3 DNA reads TGTGCCAGCAGAGCTGGACAGTTTAATGAAAAACTGTTTTTT.